This T cell receptor beta chain was observed in a study of brain T cells in children with intractable seizures. With regard to this clone: Its antigen remains unidentified.

Study-wide findings and caveats: Pre- and post-surgery blood differed in depth, so pre-surgery absences may be undersampling. Patients' HCMV serostatus was unknown; virus specificity rests on CDR3 similarity alone.

The CDR3 has 14 residues. The trim removed 4 bases at V and 5 bases at J, leaving 6 bases unmatched. CDR1 and CDR2 (germline): LNHDA, SQIVND (reference sequence). Surgery cases with the highest brain T cell transcript signatures were chosen for sequencing. Patients received at least one anti-epileptic drug before surgery. Sequencing used immunoSEQ multiplex PCR; TCRdb keeps in-frame clones, though not all of them. Of approximately 77,000 clones in the sample, roughly 91% were seen once. This TCR was recovered from a boy in the first two years of life with tuberous sclerosis and intractable seizures. Sequencing used peripheral blood, obtained at surgery. The V call is TRBV19, the J call TRBJ1-1, with 8 bases that match TRBD1. The CDR3 spells CASSRQGLGTEAFF. The CDR3 DNA sequence: TGTGCCAGTAGTAGACAGGGGTTGGGGACTGAAGCTTTCTTT.